These T cell receptor beta chains were read from a single sample in a study of blood T cell repertoires in COVID-19. TCRdb keeps only in-frame clones here, not all; method: immunoSEQ multiplex PCR. The profile shows 65,000 to 90,000 clones, around 80% of them singletons. Source material: peripheral blood. The receptor set was obtained from a man in his 60s with active or convalescent COVID-19. Both conserved end residues are part of each CDR3. D genes are given only for firm matches. Not every row has a clone size; where given, it reads once, few, many or a size class.

v_call,j_call,d_call,clone_size,cdr3_nt,cdr3_aa
TRBV4-2,TRBJ2-1,TRBD2,once,TGTGCCAGCAGCCAAGATATGGGCGGGGGGGCTTATAGAAATGAGCAGTTCTTC,CASSQDMGGGAYRNEQFF
TRBV7-8,TRBJ1-2,-,-,TGTGCCAGCAGCCTAGACGAAACGGGGACTTTTATAGGAGGCTACACCTTC,CASSLDETGTFIGGYTF
TRBV9,TRBJ2-3,-,once,TGTGCCAGCGACGGAGGGTTTGAGCTGGTTAGCACAGATACGCAGTATTTT,CASDGGFELVSTDTQYF
TRBV7-2,TRBJ2-7,TRBD1,-,TGTGCCAGCAGACAGGGGGGACCCTACGAGCAGTACTTC,CASRQGGPYEQYF
TRBV7-7,TRBJ2-5,-,-,TGTGCCAGCAGCTTAGGGGCAGATGGAGAGACCCAGTACTTC,CASSLGADGETQYF
TRBV6-5,TRBJ2-5,TRBD1,-,TGTGCCAGCAGTTACCGGGGACAGGGGGTGACCCAGTACTTC,CASSYRGQGVTQYF
TRBV24-1,TRBJ2-5,TRBD1,-,TGTGCCACCAGTGATCCATCGACAGGGTCAGAGACCCAGTACTTC,CATSDPSTGSETQYF
TRBV6-5,TRBJ1-1,-,-,TGTGCCAGCAGTCGGGGGACGAACACTGAAGCTTTCTTT,CASSRGTNTEAFF
TRBV19,TRBJ2-5,TRBD2,once,TGTGCCAGTAGTCCCCAGAGGGCGGGGGGCGAGACCCAGTACTTC,CASSPQRAGGETQYF
TRBV27,TRBJ1-6,TRBD1,-,TGTGCCAGCAGTCGACACACAGGGGAGAATTCACCCCTCCACTTT,CASSRHTGENSPLHF
TRBV28,TRBJ1-1,-,-,TGTGCCAGCAGGGTGAGACAGGAAGCTTTCTTT,CASRVRQEAFF
TRBV4-3,TRBJ1-4,-,many,TGCGCCAGCAGCAGGACAGCTTCTAATGAAAAACTGTTTTTT,CASSRTASNEKLFF
TRBV4-1,TRBJ1-2,-,-,TGCGCCAGCAGCCAAGGACAGTCTGGCTACACCTTC,CASSQGQSGYTF
TRBV23-1,TRBJ2-6,TRBD1,few,TGCGCCAGCAATCGACAGGGCCAAGGAGGGGCCAACGTCCTGACTTTC,CASNRQGQGGANVLTF
TRBV18,TRBJ1-1,TRBD1,-,TGTGCCAGCTCACCCTTAACAGGGGGCGAGGGGGCTTTCTTT,CASSPLTGGEGAFF
TRBV20-1,TRBJ2-7,TRBD2,few,TGCAGTGCTAGTGCCGCGGGGGGCCCGCTGCTAACCTACGAGCAGTACTTC,CSASAAGGPLLTYEQYF
TRBV12-3/TRBV12-4,TRBJ2-2,-,-,TGTGCCAGCAGTTTATTTGCGACCGGGGAGCTGTTTTTT,CASSLFATGELFF
TRBV28,TRBJ2-4,-,-,TGTGCCAGCAGTTTGAAGGGGACATTTACCAAAAACATTCAGTACTTC,CASSLKGTFTKNIQYF
TRBV29-1,TRBJ2-3,TRBD2,-,TGCAGCGTCCAGACTAGCGGGGGAGCAGATACGCAGTATTTT,CSVQTSGGADTQYF
TRBV4-1,TRBJ2-7,TRBD1,-,TGCGCCAGCAGCCAAGGTCCAGGGGGTTTTTACGAGCAGTACTTC,CASSQGPGGFYEQYF
TRBV4-1,TRBJ2-5,-,-,TGCGCCAGCAGCCAAGTAGGCCAGCCGAGGGAGACCCAGTACTTC,CASSQVGQPRETQYF
TRBV10-1,TRBJ2-7,TRBD1,few,TGCGCCACCCGGACAGGGAACCGGAGCTCCTACGAGCAGTACTTC,CATRTGNRSSYEQYF
TRBV3-1/TRBV3-2,TRBJ2-7,-,-,TGTGCCAGCAGCCCGCGGAGGCAGAGCTCCTACGAGCAGTACTTC,CASSPRRQSSYEQYF
TRBV6-5,TRBJ2-1,TRBD2,-,TGTGCCAGCAGCCCCCTGGGGGACTACTACAATGAGCAGTTCTTC,CASSPLGDYYNEQFF
TRBV15,TRBJ1-5,-,-,TGTGCCACCAGCAGAGGGAGCGATCAGCCCCAGCATTTT,CATSRGSDQPQHF
TRBV28,TRBJ1-5,-,-,TGTGCCAGCAGTAGACAGTTCCAGCCCCAGCATTTT,CASSRQFQPQHF
TRBV11-2,TRBJ2-5,TRBD2,-,TGTGCCAGCAGCCTACTAGCGGGGCAAGAGACCCAGTACTTC,CASSLLAGQETQYF
TRBV12-3/TRBV12-4,TRBJ1-1,-,-,TGTGCCAGCAGTTTACGGGAGGGCGAAGCTTTCTTT,CASSLREGEAFF
TRBV6-5,TRBJ1-5,-,few,TGTGCTATGTGGAGGGGCAATCAGCCCCAGCATTTT,CAMWRGNQPQHF
TRBV6-5,TRBJ2-7,-,-,TGTGCCAGCAGTTCCTTCGGAATCCAGGGAATAGCCGAGCAGTACTTC,CASSSFGIQGIAEQYF
TRBV19,TRBJ1-6,TRBD1,-,TGTGCCAGTAAAAGGACAGGGGACAATTCACCCCTCCACTTT,CASKRTGDNSPLHF
TRBV21-1,TRBJ2-1,-,-,TGTGCCAGCAGCATCGGACTAGCGGGGGTGTCCTACAATGAGCAGTTCTTC,CASSIGLAGVSYNEQFF
TRBV27,TRBJ1-1,TRBD1,-,TGTGCCAGCAGTTTAAGGTTGGGGACAGTTCGTCAGATGGGCACTGAAGCTTTCTTT,CASSLRLGTVRQMGTEAFF
TRBV7-2,TRBJ2-5,TRBD2,-,TGTGCCAGCAGCTTTAGCGGGGGGGAAGAGACCCAGTACTTC,CASSFSGGEETQYF
TRBV6-5,TRBJ1-6,-,-,TGTGCCAGCAGTTACTCCCTGGCGGCTAAAAATTCACCCCTCCACTTT,CASSYSLAAKNSPLHF
TRBV5-1,TRBJ2-3,TRBD2,-,TGCGCCAGCAGCACGTCCGGGACTAGCGGCACAGATACGCAGTATTTT,CASSTSGTSGTDTQYF
TRBV28,TRBJ1-2,TRBD1,-,TGTGCCAGCAGTACAGGGGCTCGAAACTATGGCTACACCTTC,CASSTGARNYGYTF
TRBV3-1/TRBV3-2,TRBJ2-3,TRBD2,-,TGTGCCAGCAGCCACCGACTAGCGGGGGGGCGGGATACGCAGTATTTT,CASSHRLAGGRDTQYF
TRBV7-3,TRBJ1-1,TRBD1,-,TGTGCCAGCAGCCCCGGGGACAGACTGAACACTGAAGCTTTCTTT,CASSPGDRLNTEAFF
TRBV5-4,TRBJ2-7,-,-,TGTGCCAGCAGCACGGACAGATACGAGCAGTACTTC,CASSTDRYEQYF
TRBV2,TRBJ1-6,-,few,TGTGCCAGCAGTGAAGCCCGGGGTAATTCACCCCTCCACTTT,CASSEARGNSPLHF
TRBV5-6,TRBJ1-2,TRBD1,once,TGTGCCAGCAGCTTGGCCCCGACAGGGGAAGGCTACACCTTC,CASSLAPTGEGYTF
TRBV7-8,TRBJ2-3,-,-,TGTGCCAGCAGTCTACAGGGTTTAGATACGCAGTATTTT,CASSLQGLDTQYF
TRBV10-3,TRBJ1-5,TRBD1,-,TGTGCCATCAGCGGGACAGGTGATCAGCCCCAGCATTTT,CAISGTGDQPQHF
TRBV6-5,TRBJ1-1,TRBD1,-,TGTGCCAGCAGACGCGACAGGGAAAGGGACACTGAAGCTTTCTTT,CASRRDRERDTEAFF
TRBV24-1,TRBJ2-2,TRBD1,-,TGTGCCACCAGTGGGACAGGAGATTGGTTAGCCGGGGAGCTGTTTTTT,CATSGTGDWLAGELFF
TRBV9,TRBJ2-3,-,few,TGTGCCAGCAGCGTAGTGTTATCCACAGATACGCAGTATTTT,CASSVVLSTDTQYF
TRBV5-1,TRBJ1-2,-,few,TGCGCCAGCAGCTTGGGCCCCGGCACAGGGTACTATGGCTACACCTTC,CASSLGPGTGYYGYTF
TRBV5-8,TRBJ1-4,TRBD1,-,TGTGCCAGCAGCTGGGGGACAGGAGCCGATGAAAAACTGTTTTTT,CASSWGTGADEKLFF
TRBV5-6,TRBJ2-5,TRBD2,-,TGTGCCAGCAGCACACTACTAGCGGGGGTTGAGACCCAGTACTTC,CASSTLLAGVETQYF
TRBV11-2,TRBJ1-3,-,once,TGTGCCAGCAGCTTAGATCGAGGACACTCTGGAAACACCATATATTTT,CASSLDRGHSGNTIYF
TRBV4-1,TRBJ2-5,TRBD1,-,TGCGCCAGCAGCCAAGCAGGGGGATACGAGACCCAGTACTTC,CASSQAGGYETQYF
TRBV4-1,TRBJ1-2,-,-,TGCGCCAGCAGCCAAGTGGCCAGGGGAGTTTATGGCTACACCTTC,CASSQVARGVYGYTF
TRBV11-2,TRBJ1-1,TRBD1,-,TGTGCCAGCAGCTTACCGGGGACAGGGCGGCAGGAAGCTTTCTTT,CASSLPGTGRQEAFF